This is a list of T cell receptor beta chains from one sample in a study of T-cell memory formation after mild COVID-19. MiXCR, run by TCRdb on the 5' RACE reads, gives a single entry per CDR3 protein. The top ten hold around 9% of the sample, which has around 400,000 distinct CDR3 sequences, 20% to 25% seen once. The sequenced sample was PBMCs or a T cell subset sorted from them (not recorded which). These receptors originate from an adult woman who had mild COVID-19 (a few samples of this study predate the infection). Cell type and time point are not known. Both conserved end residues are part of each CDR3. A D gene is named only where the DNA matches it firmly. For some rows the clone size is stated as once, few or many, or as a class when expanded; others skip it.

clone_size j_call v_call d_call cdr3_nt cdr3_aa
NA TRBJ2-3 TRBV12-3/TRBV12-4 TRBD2 TGTGCCAGCAGTTTCTCTAGCGGGGACACAGATACGCAGTATTTT CASSFSSGDTDTQYF
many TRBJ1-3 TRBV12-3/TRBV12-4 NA TGTGCCAGCAGTTTTACAGGGTCTGGAAACACCATATATTTT CASSFTGSGNTIYF
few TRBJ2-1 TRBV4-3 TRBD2 TGCGCCAGCAGCCAAGTCCTTAGGCGGCTAGCGGGAGGTAATGAGCAGTTCTTC CASSQVLRRLAGGNEQFF
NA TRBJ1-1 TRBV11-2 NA TGTGCCAGCAGCCACCATACTGAGAACACTGAAGCTTTCTTT CASSHHTENTEAFF
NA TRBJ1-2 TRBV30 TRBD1 TGTGCCTGGAACCGGGACAGGGCGGGCGGCTACACCTTC CAWNRDRAGGYTF
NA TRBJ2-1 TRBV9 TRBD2 TGTGCCAGCAGCTCTCAGTGGTACAGCGGGAGGGTCAATGAGCAGTTCTTC CASSSQWYSGRVNEQFF
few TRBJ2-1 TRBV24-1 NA TGTGCCACCAGTGGCCATGGGGGTTCGTCGAATGAGCAGTTCTTC CATSGHGGSSNEQFF
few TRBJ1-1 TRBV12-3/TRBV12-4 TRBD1 TGTGCCAGCAGTTTAGCGGACAGGGGGACTGAAGCTTTCTTT CASSLADRGTEAFF
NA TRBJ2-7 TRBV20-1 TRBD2 TGCAGTGCCCTTCTTATAGCGGGAGGGCCGGAAGAGCAGTACTTC CSALLIAGGPEEQYF
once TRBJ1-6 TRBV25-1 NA TGTGCCAGCAGTGACTATTCCTGGGGGGCTAACTCACCCCTCCACTTT CASSDYSWGANSPLHF
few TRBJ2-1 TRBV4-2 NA TGTGCCAGCAGCCAAGACCTGCTGGACAGACTCGAGCAGTTCTTC CASSQDLLDRLEQFF
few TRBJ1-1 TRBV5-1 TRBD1 TGCGCCAGCAGCGAGGGGACAGGGGGTACTGAAGCTTTCTTT CASSEGTGGTEAFF
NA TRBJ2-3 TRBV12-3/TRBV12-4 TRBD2 TGTGCCAGCAGTTTTCGCCTAGCGGACTACACAGATACGCAGTATTTT CASSFRLADYTDTQYF
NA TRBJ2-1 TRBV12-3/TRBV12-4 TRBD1 TGTGCCAGCAGACCAAGAGTGCCAGGACAGGGGGCCGCCTACAATGAGCAGTTCTTC CASRPRVPGQGAAYNEQFF
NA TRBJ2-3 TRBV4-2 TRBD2 TGTGCCAGCAGCCCCATAGCGGGAGGGCCGACAGATACGCAGTATTTT CASSPIAGGPTDTQYF
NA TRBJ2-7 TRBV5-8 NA TGTGCCAGCAGCTCCCCTGGGGATACCTACGAGCAGTACTTC CASSSPGDTYEQYF